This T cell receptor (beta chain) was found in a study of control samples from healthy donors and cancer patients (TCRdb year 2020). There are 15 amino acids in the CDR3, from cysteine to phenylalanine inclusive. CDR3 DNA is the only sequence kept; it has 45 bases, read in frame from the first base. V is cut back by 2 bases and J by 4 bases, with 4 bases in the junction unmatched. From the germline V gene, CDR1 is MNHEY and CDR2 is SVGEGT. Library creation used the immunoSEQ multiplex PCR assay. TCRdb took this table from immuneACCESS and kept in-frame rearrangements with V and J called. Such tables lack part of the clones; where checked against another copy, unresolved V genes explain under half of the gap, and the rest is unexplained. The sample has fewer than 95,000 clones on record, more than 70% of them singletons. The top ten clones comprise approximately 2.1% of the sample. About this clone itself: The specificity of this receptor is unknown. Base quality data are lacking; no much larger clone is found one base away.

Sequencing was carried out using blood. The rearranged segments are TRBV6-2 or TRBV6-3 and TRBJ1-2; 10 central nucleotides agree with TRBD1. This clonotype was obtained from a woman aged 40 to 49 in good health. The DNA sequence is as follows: TGTGCCAGCAGTTACGATGACAGGGGGCTCTATGGCTACACCTTC. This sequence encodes CASSYDDRGLYGYTF.